This T cell receptor (beta chain) was retrieved from a study of pediatric ulcerative colitis. About this clone: Its target is not known.

Generated by immunoSEQ multiplex PCR, the TCRdb table keeps only in-frame clones and is missing some. There are fewer than 30,000 clones in the sample; 65% to 80% occur only once, and 7.8% lies in the top ten. Study findings and constraints: Compared with controls, ulcerative colitis showed greater blood-rectum clone sharing.

The rectum was sampled with one to two pinch biopsies at colonoscopy. Germline V CDR1 and CDR2: SGHRS, YFSETQ. Deletions cut 4 bases from V and 4 bases from J, with 11 bases between. CDR3 size: 13 residues. This receptor was identified in a boy younger than 18 with severe ulcerative colitis. The genes are TRBV5-1 and TRBJ2-5; weak D call: TRBD1 (6 bases). The sequenced sample consisted of gut tissue. For the CDR3, the DNA is TGCGCCAGCAGCGAAGGGGGTACAGAGACCCAGTACTTC. Translating it yields CASSEGGTETQYF.